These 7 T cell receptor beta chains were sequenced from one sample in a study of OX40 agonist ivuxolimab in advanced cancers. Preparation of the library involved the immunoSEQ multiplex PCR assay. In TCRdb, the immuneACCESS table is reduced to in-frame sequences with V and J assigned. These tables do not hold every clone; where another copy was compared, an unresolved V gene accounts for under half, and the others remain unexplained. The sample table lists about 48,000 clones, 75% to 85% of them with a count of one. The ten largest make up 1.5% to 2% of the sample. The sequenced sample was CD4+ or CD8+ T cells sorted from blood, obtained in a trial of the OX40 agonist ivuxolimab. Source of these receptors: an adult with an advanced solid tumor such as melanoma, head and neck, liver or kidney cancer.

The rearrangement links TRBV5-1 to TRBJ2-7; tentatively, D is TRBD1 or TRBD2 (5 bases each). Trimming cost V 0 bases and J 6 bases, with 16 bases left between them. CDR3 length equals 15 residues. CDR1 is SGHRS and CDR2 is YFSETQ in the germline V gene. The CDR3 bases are TGCGCCAGCAGCTTGGATCAGAGGGGAGCCGGCGAGCAGTACTTC. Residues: CASSLDQRGAGEQYF.

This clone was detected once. The CDR3 sequence is CASTKEDGIGYTF. The CDR3 region has the DNA TGTGCCAGCACTAAAGAAGATGGCATCGGCTACACCTTC. V usage is TRBV2 and J usage is TRBJ1-2; no firm D call. CDR1 SNHLY and CDR2 FYNNEI come from the germline V gene. V lost 7 bases, J lost 8 bases, and 17 bases lay in between. The CDR3 contains 13 residues.

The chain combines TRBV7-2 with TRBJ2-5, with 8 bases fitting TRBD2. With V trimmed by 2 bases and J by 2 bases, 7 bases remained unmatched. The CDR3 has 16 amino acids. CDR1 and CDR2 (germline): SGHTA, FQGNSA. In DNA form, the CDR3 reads TGTGCCAGCAGCTTAAGCGGTAGCGGGGAGCAAGAGACCCAGTACTTC. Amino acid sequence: CASSLSGSGEQETQYF.

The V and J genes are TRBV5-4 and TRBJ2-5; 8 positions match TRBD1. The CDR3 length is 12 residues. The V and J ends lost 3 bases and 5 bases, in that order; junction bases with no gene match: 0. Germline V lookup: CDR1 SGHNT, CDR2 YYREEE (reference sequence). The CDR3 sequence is CASSSGGETQYF. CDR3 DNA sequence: TGTGCCAGCAGCTCAGGGGGCGAGACCCAGTACTTC.

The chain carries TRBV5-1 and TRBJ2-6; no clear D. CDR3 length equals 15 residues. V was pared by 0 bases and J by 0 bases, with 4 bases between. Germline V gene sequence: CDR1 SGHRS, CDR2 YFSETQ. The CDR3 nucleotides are TGCGCCAGCAGCTTGGCTGCCTCTGGGGCCAACGTCCTGACTTTC. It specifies CASSLAASGANVLTF.

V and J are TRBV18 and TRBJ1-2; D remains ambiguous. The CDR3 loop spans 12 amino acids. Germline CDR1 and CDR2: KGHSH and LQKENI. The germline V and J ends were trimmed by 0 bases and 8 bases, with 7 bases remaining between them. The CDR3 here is CASSPPTEGYTF. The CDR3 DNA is TGTGCCAGCTCACCACCTACGGAGGGCTACACCTTC. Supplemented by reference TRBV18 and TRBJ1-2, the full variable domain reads NAGVMQNPRHLVRRRGQEARLRCSPMKGHSHVYWYRQLPEEGLKFMVYLQKENIIDESGMPKERFSAEFPKEGPSILRIQQVVRGDSAAYFCASSPPTEGYTFGSGTRLTVV.

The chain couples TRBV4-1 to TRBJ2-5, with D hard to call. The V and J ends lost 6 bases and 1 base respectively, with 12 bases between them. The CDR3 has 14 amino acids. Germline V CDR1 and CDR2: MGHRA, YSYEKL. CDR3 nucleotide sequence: TGCGCCAGCAGTCGCCCGTTTCCCCAAGAGACCCAGTACTTC. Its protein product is CASSRPFPQETQYF.